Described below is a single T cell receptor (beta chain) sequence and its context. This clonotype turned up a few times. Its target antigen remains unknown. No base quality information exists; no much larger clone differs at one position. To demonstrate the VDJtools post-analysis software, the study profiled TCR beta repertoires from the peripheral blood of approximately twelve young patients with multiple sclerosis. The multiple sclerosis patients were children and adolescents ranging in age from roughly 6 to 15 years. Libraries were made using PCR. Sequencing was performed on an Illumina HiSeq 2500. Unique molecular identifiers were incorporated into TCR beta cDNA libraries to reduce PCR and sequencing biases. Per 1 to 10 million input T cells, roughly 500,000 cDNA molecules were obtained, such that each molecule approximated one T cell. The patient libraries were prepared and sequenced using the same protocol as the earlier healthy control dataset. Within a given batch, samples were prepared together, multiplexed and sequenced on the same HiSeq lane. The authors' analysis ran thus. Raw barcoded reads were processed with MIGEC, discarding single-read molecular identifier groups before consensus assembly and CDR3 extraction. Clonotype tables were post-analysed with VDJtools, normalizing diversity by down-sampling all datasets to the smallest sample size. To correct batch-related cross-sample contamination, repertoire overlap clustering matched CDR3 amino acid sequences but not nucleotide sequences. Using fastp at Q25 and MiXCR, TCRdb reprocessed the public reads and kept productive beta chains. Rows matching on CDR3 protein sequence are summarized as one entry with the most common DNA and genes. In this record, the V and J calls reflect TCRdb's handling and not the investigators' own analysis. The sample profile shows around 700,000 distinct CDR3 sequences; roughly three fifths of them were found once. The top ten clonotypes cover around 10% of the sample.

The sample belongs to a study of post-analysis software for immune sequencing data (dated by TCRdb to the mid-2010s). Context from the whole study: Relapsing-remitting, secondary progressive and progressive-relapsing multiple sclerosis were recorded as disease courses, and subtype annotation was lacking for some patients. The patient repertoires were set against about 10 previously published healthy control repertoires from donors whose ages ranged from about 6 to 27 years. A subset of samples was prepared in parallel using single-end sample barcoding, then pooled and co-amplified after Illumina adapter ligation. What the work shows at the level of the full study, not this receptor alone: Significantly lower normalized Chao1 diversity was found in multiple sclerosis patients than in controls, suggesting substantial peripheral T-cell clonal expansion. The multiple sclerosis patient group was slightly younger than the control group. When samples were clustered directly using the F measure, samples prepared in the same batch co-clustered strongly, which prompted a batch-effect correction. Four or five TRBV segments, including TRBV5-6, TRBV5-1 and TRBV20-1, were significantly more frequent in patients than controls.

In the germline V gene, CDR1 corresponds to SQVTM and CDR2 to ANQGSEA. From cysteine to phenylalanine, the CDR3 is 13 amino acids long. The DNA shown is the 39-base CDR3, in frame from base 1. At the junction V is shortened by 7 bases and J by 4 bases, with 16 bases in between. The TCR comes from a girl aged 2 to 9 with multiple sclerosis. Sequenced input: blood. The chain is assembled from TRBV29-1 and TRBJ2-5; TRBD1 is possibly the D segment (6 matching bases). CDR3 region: CSAPGKDRETQYF. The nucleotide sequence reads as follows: TGCAGCGCGCCAGGGAAGGACAGAGAGACCCAGTACTTC.